The 18 T cell receptor beta chains presented below share a single source sample, sequenced in a study of early T cells in non-severe SARS-CoV-2 infection. TCRdb passed the 5' RACE reads through MiXCR, listing each CDR3 protein once. Of about 77,000 distinct CDR3 sequences listed, about a sixth were seen once; the top ten hold about 3%. Sequenced input: whole blood. These TCRs come from an adult who was a healthcare worker with PCR-confirmed SARS-CoV-2 infection or an uninfected control (not recorded which).

The chain recombines TRBV2 with TRBJ1-5, with 10 bases matching TRBD1. This CDR3 region has 14 residues. Unmatched junction bases numbered 5, after V lost 6 bases and J lost 6 bases. Germline V gives CDR1 SNHLY, CDR2 FYNNEI. The CDR3 loop is CASRPTGGVQPQHF. Written as DNA, the CDR3 is TGTGCCAGCAGACCGACAGGGGGCGTTCAGCCCCAGCATTTT.

The chain couples TRBV19 to TRBJ2-7, with D perhaps assigned TRBD1 or TRBD2 (6 bases each). Germline lookup yields CDR1 LNHDA and CDR2 SQIVND (reference sequence). This CDR3 region has 13 residues. The V end lost 9 bases, the J end lost 1 base, and 13 bases lay between the germline ends. CDR3 DNA sequence: TGTGCCAGCGGGGGCGTAGGGTCCTACGAGCAGTACTTC. Translating gives CASGGVGSYEQYF.

The chain recombines TRBV18 with TRBJ2-4, with 9 bases matching TRBD1. CDR3 length: 11 residues. Per the germline V gene, CDR1 is KGHSH and CDR2 is LQKENI. Trimming took 4 bases from V and 16 from J; bases not matched to a gene: 5. DNA for the CDR3: TGTGCCAGCTCACTGGGACAGGGATGCTACTTC. This translates into CASSLGQGCYF.

This chain uses TRBV10-2 with TRBJ2-7, with TRBD1 identical over 9 bases. The V segment lost 6 bases and the J segment 5 bases; nucleotides outside the gene matches: 8. Germline lookup yields CDR1 WSHSY and CDR2 SAAADI. This CDR3 has 14 residues. DNA for the CDR3: TGCGCCAGCAGGCAGACAGGGGGTAGGGACGAGCAGTACTTC. It is translated as CASRQTGGRDEQYF.

This clonotype was counted a few times. The chain has TRBV2 and TRBJ2-7; D gene uncertain. V lost 1 base and J lost 3, with 13 bases in between. The CDR3 loop spans 15 amino acids. Germline V gives CDR1 SNHLY, CDR2 FYNNEI. The chain's CDR3 is CASSEEVVSHYEQYF. The CDR3 DNA reads TGTGCCAGCAGTGAAGAGGTCGTCAGCCACTACGAGCAGTACTTC.

This clonotype has only a few counts. The chain combines TRBV7-9 with TRBJ2-1, with no clear D. V lost 1 base, J lost 0 bases, and 16 bases lay in between. CDR3 length: 18 residues. In germline, CDR1 is SEHNR, CDR2 FQNEAQ (reference sequence). The CDR3 reads CASSLVGSDVSSYNEQFF. In DNA, the CDR3 is TGTGCCAGCAGCTTAGTTGGGTCGGACGTTAGCTCCTACAATGAGCAGTTCTTC. Full variable domain (outside the CDR3, taken from reference TRBV7-9 and TRBJ2-1): DTGVSQNPRHKITKRGQNVTFRCDPISEHNRLYWYRQTLGQGPEFLTYFQNEAQLEKSRLLSDRFSAERPKGSFSTLEIQRTEQGDSAMYLCASSLVGSDVSSYNEQFFGPGTRLTVL.

Points on this clonotype: A much larger clone differs by one base, so this may be a read error. The rearrangement uses TRBV7-2 and TRBJ1-3; a weak D match, TRBD1 (6 bases). From germline, CDR1 is SGHTA and CDR2 FQGNSA. The CDR3 contains 14 residues. This chain's CDR3 is CVSSPDSSGNTIYF. CDR3 DNA sequence: TGTGTCAGCAGCCCGGACAGCTCTGGAAACACCATATATTTT. Using reference TRBV7-2 and TRBJ1-3 for the parts outside the CDR3, the full variable domain is GAGVSQSPSNKVTEKGKDVELRCDPISGHTALYWYRQSLGQGLEFLIYFQGNSAPDKSGLPSDRFSAERTGGSVSTLTIQRTQQEDSAVYLCVSSPDSSGNTIYFGEGSWLTVV.

The rearrangement joins TRBV5-1 to TRBJ1-2, with D possibly matching TRBD1 (5 bases). V lost 3 bases and J lost 5, with 8 bases in between. CDR3 length: 12 residues. CDR1 is SGHRS, CDR2 YFSETQ, per germline. The CDR3 DNA follows: TGCGCCAGCAGCTCGGAGGGGTATGGCTACACCTTC. It is translated as CASSSEGYGYTF. The complete variable domain, with remaining parts taken from reference TRBV5-1 and TRBJ1-2, reads KAGVTQTPRYLIKTRGQQVTLSCSPISGHRSVSWYQQTPGQGLQFLFEYFSETQRNKGNFPGRFSGRQFSNSRSEMNVSTLELGDSALYLCASSSEGYGYTFGSGTRLTVV.

The chain combines TRBV7-2 with TRBJ1-5; the D gene is possibly TRBD1 (5 bases). This CDR3 spans 13 amino acids. CDR1 SGHTA and CDR2 FQGNSA come from the germline V gene. Between the trimmed V and J ends, which lost 5 bases and 3 bases, there was a span of 8 bases. In DNA form, the CDR3 reads TGTGCCAGCAGCCAGGGATTCAATCAGCCCCAGCATTTT. Translated, it gives CASSQGFNQPQHF.

This clonotype has more than one count but fewer than ten. The gene calls are TRBV2 and TRBJ2-2; the D call may be TRBD1 or TRBD2 (5 bases each). CDR1 SNHLY and CDR2 FYNNEI come from the germline V gene. The CDR3 is 13 residues long. The ends were cut back, 6 bases at V and 7 bases at J, with 12 bases in the middle. This CDR3 is CASRNGTYGELFF. CDR3 bases: TGTGCCAGCAGAAACGGGACCTACGGGGAGCTGTTTTTT.

Many counts were recorded for this clonotype. The V and J genes are TRBV29-1 and TRBJ2-1; TRBD1 matches 7 bases. Germline values: CDR1 SQVTM, CDR2 ANQGSEA. The CDR3 has 15 amino acids. Trimming removed 0 bases from V and 8 bases from J; junction bases left unmatched: 10. In DNA form, the CDR3 reads TGCAGCGTTGAAGACCGACAGGGAACACACGATGAGCAGTTCTTC. It is translated as CSVEDRQGTHDEQFF.

The V call is TRBV29-1, the J call TRBJ1-3; no firm D call. V lost 0 bases and J lost 4, with 4 bases in between. Per germline, CDR1 SQVTM and CDR2 ANQGSEA. The length of the CDR3 is 12 residues. The CDR3 DNA sequence: TGCAGCGTTGAAGAGACAGGAAACACCATATATTTT. It translates to CSVEETGNTIYF.

The V gene is TRBV20-1, the J gene TRBJ2-3, with 7 bases that match TRBD2. The V gene end was trimmed by 6 bases and the J gene end by 0 bases; junction bases not matched to a gene: 6. CDR1 DFQATT and CDR2 SNEGSKA come from the germline V gene (reference sequence). The CDR3 contains 14 residues. CDR3 amino acids: CSAPSGISTDTQYF. CDR3 DNA sequence: TGCAGTGCCCCGAGCGGGATTAGCACAGATACGCAGTATTTT.

This clonotype came up a few times. The chain carries TRBV4-1 and TRBJ2-1, with D tentatively TRBD2 (5 bases). The length of the CDR3 is 15 residues. CDR1 and CDR2 from the germline V gene are MGHRA and YSYEKL. Between the trimmed V and J ends, which lost 4 bases and 8 bases, there was a span of 18 bases. The CDR3 DNA is TGCGCCAGCAGCCCCAGAGGGCCTACCTTGGATGAGCAGTTCTTC. Amino acid sequence: CASSPRGPTLDEQFF.

There are a few counts of this clonotype. The rearrangement uses TRBV6-5 and TRBJ1-1; D remains unclear. This CDR3 contains 11 residues. Germline-derived CDR1 and CDR2 are MNHEY and SVGAGI. V dropped 6 bases and J dropped 1 base, with 3 bases sitting between them. This CDR3 is CASRGNTEAFF. The DNA of the CDR3 is TGTGCCAGCAGGGGGAACACTGAAGCTTTCTTT.

The rearrangement links TRBV2 to TRBJ2-4; 7 bases line up with TRBD1. Losses at the gene ends were 3 bases for V and 8 bases for J; bases not matched to a gene: 10. The CDR3 runs to 15 residues. The germline gives CDR1 SNHLY, CDR2 FYNNEI. The CDR3 DNA follows: TGTGCCAGCAGTGATACAGGGGCCCGAAAGGACATTCAGTACTTC. Translation gives CASSDTGARKDIQYF.

V is TRBV20-1 and J is TRBJ2-1, with TRBD2 matching over 9 bases. V lost 0 bases and J lost 5; bases outside the gene matches: 5. This CDR3 is 15 amino acids long. Germline V CDR1 and CDR2: DFQATT, SNEGSKA (reference sequence). The DNA of the CDR3 is TGCAGTGCTAGAGAGGCGGGAGGGCCCCACAATGAGCAGTTCTTC. Translated, it gives CSAREAGGPHNEQFF.

The rearrangement uses TRBV12-5 and TRBJ2-2; D remains unclear. The CDR3 runs 13 residues. Trimming removed 0 bases from V and 3 bases from J, with 2 bases in between. CDR1 and CDR2 from the germline V gene are LGHNT and FRNRAP. The chain's CDR3 is CASGLVYTGELFF. The CDR3 DNA reads TGTGCTAGTGGTTTGGTCTACACCGGGGAGCTGTTTTTT. The whole variable domain, remainder taken from reference TRBV12-5 and TRBJ2-2, is DARVTQTPRHKVTEMGQEVTMRCQPILGHNTVFWYRQTMMQGLELLAYFRNRAPLDDSGMPKDRFSAEMPDATLATLKIQPSEPRDSAVYFCASGLVYTGELFFGEGSRLTVL.